This entry lists 8 T cell receptor beta chains sequenced from one sample in a study of cytotoxic CD8 clonotypes in ibrutinib-treated CLL. Generated by immunoSEQ multiplex PCR, the TCRdb table keeps only in-frame clones and is missing some. This table has approximately 210,000 clones, around 72% appearing once. Here the sequenced sample was PBMCs, taken after 24 months of ibrutinib treatment. The receptors were sampled from a human donor with chronic lymphocytic leukemia.

Comment on this clone: The junction departs from the called germline gene at one end, perhaps through a read error. The chain employs TRBV7-2 and TRBJ1-2; D is uncertain. Germline lookup yields CDR1 SGHTA and CDR2 FQGNSA. The CDR3 has 11 amino acids. The CDR3 loop reads CASSPRGWPNF. In nucleotides, the CDR3 is TGTGCCAGCAGCCCGAGAGGGTGGCCTAACTTC. The full variable domain, its missing parts supplied by reference TRBV7-2 and TRBJ1-2, is GAGVSQSPSNKVTEKGKDVELRCDPISGHTALYWYRQSLGQGLEFLIYFQGNSAPDKSGLPSDRFSAERTGGSVSTLTIQRTQQEDSAVYLCASSPRGWPNFGSGTRLTVV.

The rearrangement links TRBV6-5 to TRBJ2-2; perhaps TRBD2 as D (6 bases). The length of the CDR3 is 16 residues. CDR1 is MNHEY and CDR2 is SVGAGI in the germline V gene. V lost 0 bases, J lost 2 bases, and 10 bases lay in between. CDR3 sequence: CASSYSGGFNTGELFF. CDR3 coding DNA: TGTGCCAGCAGTTACTCAGGAGGGTTCAACACCGGGGAGCTGTTTTTT.

The rearrangement joins TRBV30 to TRBJ2-3; 11 bases agree with TRBD2. Germline lookup yields CDR1 GTSNPN and CDR2 SVGIG (reference sequence). The ends lost 2 bases at V and 6 bases at J; junction bases unmatched: 7. The CDR3 loop spans 15 amino acids. In nucleotides, the CDR3 is TGTGCCTGGAGTACGATAGCGGGAGGGCCCGATACGCAGTATTTT. Its translation is CAWSTIAGGPDTQYF.

A word on this clone: The junction departs from germline at one end; a sequencing error may be responsible. Additional DNA sequences in this sample encode the identical CDR3. This chain links TRBV15 with TRBJ2-7, with unresolved D. CDR1 is LNHNV, CDR2 YYDKDF, per germline (reference sequence). This CDR3 region has 14 residues. DNA for the CDR3: TGTGCCACCAGCAGAGATTACCTCCCCAACGAGCAGTATTTC. This codes for CATSRDYLPNEQYF.

This sequence joins TRBV14 and TRBJ2-7; 7 bases map to TRBD2. Per germline, CDR1 SGHDN and CDR2 FVKESK. The CDR3 is made up of 16 amino acids. V lost 0 bases to trimming and J lost 2 bases; unmatched junction nucleotides: 7. CDR3 in DNA: TGTGCCAGCAGCCAAGATCTCCAGCGGGGTACCTACGAGCAGTACTTC. This codes for CASSQDLQRGTYEQYF.

This clone was observed a few times. V usage is TRBV5-4 and J usage is TRBJ2-7; D is perhaps TRBD1 or TRBD2 (5 bases each). The CDR3 totals 15 residues. Germline V CDR1 and CDR2: SGHNT, YYREEE (reference sequence). V lost 4 bases to trimming and J lost 2 bases, with 16 bases between them. CDR3 sequence reads: CASSKRDAGAYEQYF. As DNA, the CDR3 is TGTGCCAGCAGCAAACGGGACGCAGGCGCCTACGAGCAGTACTTC.

This chain uses TRBV27 with TRBJ1-2, with D maybe TRBD1 (6 bases). In germline, CDR1 is MNHEY, CDR2 SMNVEV (reference sequence). This CDR3 contains 18 residues. V lost 5 bases to trimming and J lost 4 bases, with 26 bases between them. CDR3 DNA sequence: TGTGCCAGCAGTCAAGTCTCAGGGGCGGTAGTTTATAGCTATGGCTACACCTTC. The encoded protein is CASSQVSGAVVYSYGYTF.

The chain carries TRBV18 and TRBJ2-5; D might be TRBD2 (5 bases). V was pared by 8 bases and J by 4 bases, with 20 bases between. The CDR3 extends over 15 amino acids. Germline V gene sequence: CDR1 KGHSH, CDR2 LQKENI. CDR3 residues: CASQPSWEPGETQYF. The CDR3 DNA reads TGTGCCAGCCAACCTTCTTGGGAGCCCGGAGAGACCCAGTACTTC. The full variable domain, with the rest looked up from reference TRBV18 and TRBJ2-5, is NAGVMQNPRHLVRRRGQEARLRCSPMKGHSHVYWYRQLPEEGLKFMVYLQKENIIDESGMPKERFSAEFPKEGPSILRIQQVVRGDSAAYFCASQPSWEPGETQYFGPGTRLLVL.